These T cell receptor beta chains were read from a single sample in a study of cytotoxic CD8 clonotypes in ibrutinib-treated CLL. Profiling relied on immunoSEQ multiplex PCR, and the TCRdb table lists in-frame clones only, not all of them. The top ten hold about 5.3% of the sample, which has about 270,000 clones, 60% to 80% seen once. Sequenced here: PBMCs, sampled at disease progression, from a patient treated with ibrutinib. The receptors come from a human donor with chronic lymphocytic leukemia. The CDR3 runs from the conserved cysteine through the conserved F or W. The D gene is left open where the match is weak. Not every row has a clone size; where given, it reads once, few, many or a size class.

-,TRBV2,TRBD2,TRBJ2-7,TGTGCCAGCGGAGGGCTAGCGGGGGAATACGAGCAGTACTTC,CASGGLAGEYEQYF
-,TRBV18,TRBD1,TRBJ2-5,TGTGCCAGCTCACCATTAAGGACAGGGCAAGAGACCCAGTACTTC,CASSPLRTGQETQYF
-,TRBV2,TRBD1,TRBJ2-5,TGTGCCAGCAGTGAAGGTAGACAGGGGTCTGAGACCCAGTACTTC,CASSEGRQGSETQYF
-,TRBV5-6,-,TRBJ2-7,TGTGCCAGCGGGGCCGCGGGGGCGGGTGCCTACGAGCAGTACTTC,CASGAAGAGAYEQYF
few,TRBV11-3,-,TRBJ2-1,TGTGCCAGCAGCCCGACGCAGGGGTCAACAGAGCAGTTCTTC,CASSPTQGSTEQFF
few,TRBV18,-,TRBJ2-7,TGTGCCAGCTCACCTGACAGGACCTACGAGCAGTACTTC,CASSPDRTYEQYF
-,TRBV11-2,-,TRBJ2-7,TGTGCCAGCAGCTTAGAGCCGGGTTTAGGCGAGCAGTACTTC,CASSLEPGLGEQYF
few,TRBV19,-,TRBJ1-3,TGTGCCAGTAGAGGACCGGGAACGACCATATATTTT,CASRGPGTTIYF
-,TRBV7-9,-,TRBJ2-3,TGTGCCAGCAGCTCCCTTGGGGGGGGGCCGACGGGGCAGTATTTT,CASSSLGGGPTGQYF
-,TRBV5-6,-,TRBJ2-1,TGTGCCAGCAGCTTGGTTGGAGGGACCTACAATGAGCAGTTCTTC,CASSLVGGTYNEQFF
once,TRBV7-2,-,TRBJ1-1,TGTGCCAGCAGCTTAGAGGTGTGGAAGAACACTGAAGCTTTCTTT,CASSLEVWKNTEAFF
-,TRBV7-9,-,TRBJ2-2,TGTGCCAGCAGCTTAGGGGGGCTAAGCACCGGGGAGCTGTTTTTT,CASSLGGLSTGELFF
-,TRBV5-3,TRBD2,TRBJ2-2,TGTGCCAGAAGCCCACTAGCGTTACAAAGAACGAACACCGGGGAGCTGTTTTTT,CARSPLALQRTNTGELFF
once,TRBV10-3,TRBD1,TRBJ1-2,TGTGCCATCAGTGAGGACAGGGTATCGGGTGGCTACACCTTC,CAISEDRVSGGYTF
-,TRBV4-1,-,TRBJ1-1,TGCGCCAGCAGCCAAGGGGACATGAACACTGAAGCTTTCTTT,CASSQGDMNTEAFF
-,TRBV5-8,TRBD1,TRBJ1-1,TGTGCCAGCAGCTCATGGGACAGATTGAACACTGAAGCTTTCTTT,CASSSWDRLNTEAFF
-,TRBV5-1,-,TRBJ1-4,TGCGCCAGCAGCCTTGCCCCAGGGGAGGGTGAAAAACTGTTTTTT,CASSLAPGEGEKLFF
-,TRBV29-1,TRBD1,TRBJ1-3,TGCAGCGTTGACCCGGGACAGGGGAACACCATATATTTT,CSVDPGQGNTIYF
-,TRBV12-5,-,TRBJ2-1,TGTGCTAGACGGGGGACCTACAATGAGCAGTTCTTC,CARRGTYNEQFF
-,TRBV4-1,TRBD2,TRBJ2-5,TGCGCCAGCAGCCTCGCGGCGGGGGGGAAAGGGACCCAGTACTTC,CASSLAAGGKGTQYF
few,TRBV18,-,TRBJ2-3,TGTGCCAGCTCACCAGACAGAACCACAGATACGCAGTATTTT,CASSPDRTTDTQYF
-,TRBV7-2,-,TRBJ1-2,TGTGCCAGCAGCTTATCCCCGGGCAGCCAGACTAACCGTGGCTACACCTTC,CASSLSPGSQTNRGYTF
-,TRBV9,-,TRBJ2-6,TGTGCCAGCAGCGTAAGCGGCTCTGGGGCCAACGTCCTGACTTTC,CASSVSGSGANVLTF
-,TRBV27,-,TRBJ1-2,TGTGCCAGCAGTCGGGGCCAGAACTATGGCTACACCTTC,CASSRGQNYGYTF
-,TRBV11-2,TRBD1,TRBJ1-4,TGTGCCAGCAGCAACAGGGGGCCAAGGGAAAAACTGTTTTTT,CASSNRGPREKLFF
few,TRBV11-2,-,TRBJ2-4,TGTGCCAGCAGCTTAGGCAGCAAAAACATTCAGTACTTC,CASSLGSKNIQYF
-,TRBV7-9,TRBD1,TRBJ2-7,TGTGCCAGCAGCCTAGGCCCGGGACAGGATGTCTACGAGCAGTACTTC,CASSLGPGQDVYEQYF
-,TRBV5-1,-,TRBJ1-4,TGCGCCAGCAGCTTGATCTGGGGGGCCGGAAAACTGTTTTTT,CASSLIWGAGKLFF
few,TRBV6-5,-,TRBJ2-1,TGTGCCACCACCCTGGCCTCGGCGAACAATGAGCAGTTCTTC,CATTLASANNEQFF
-,TRBV7-6,TRBD2,TRBJ2-3,TGTGCCAGCAGCTTAGCTCCGGTAGTAGCGGGAGCCCTTAGCACAGATACGCAGTATTTT,CASSLAPVVAGALSTDTQYF
few,TRBV14,-,TRBJ1-4,TGTGCCAGCAGCCCACAGGGTAATGAAAAACTGTTTTTT,CASSPQGNEKLFF